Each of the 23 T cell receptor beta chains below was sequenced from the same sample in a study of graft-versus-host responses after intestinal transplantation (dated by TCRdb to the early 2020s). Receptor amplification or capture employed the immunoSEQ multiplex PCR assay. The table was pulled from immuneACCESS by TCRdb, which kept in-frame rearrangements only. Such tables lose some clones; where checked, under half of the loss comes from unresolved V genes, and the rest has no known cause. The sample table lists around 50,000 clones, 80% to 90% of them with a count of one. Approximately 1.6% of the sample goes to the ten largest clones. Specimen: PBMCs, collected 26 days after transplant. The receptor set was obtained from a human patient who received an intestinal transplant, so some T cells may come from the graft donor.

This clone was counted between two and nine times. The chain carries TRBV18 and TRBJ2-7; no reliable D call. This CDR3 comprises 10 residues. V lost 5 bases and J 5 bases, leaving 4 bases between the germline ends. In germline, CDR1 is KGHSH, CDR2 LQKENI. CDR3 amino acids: CASSEDEQYF. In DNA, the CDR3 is TGTGCCAGCTCAGAGGACGAGCAGTACTTC.

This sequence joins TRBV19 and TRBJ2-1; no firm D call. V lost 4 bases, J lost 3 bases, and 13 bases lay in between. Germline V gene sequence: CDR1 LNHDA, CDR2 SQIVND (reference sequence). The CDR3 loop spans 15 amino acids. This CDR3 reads CASSRQVGYYNEQFF. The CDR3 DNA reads TGTGCCAGTAGTAGGCAGGTCGGCTACTACAATGAGCAGTTCTTC.

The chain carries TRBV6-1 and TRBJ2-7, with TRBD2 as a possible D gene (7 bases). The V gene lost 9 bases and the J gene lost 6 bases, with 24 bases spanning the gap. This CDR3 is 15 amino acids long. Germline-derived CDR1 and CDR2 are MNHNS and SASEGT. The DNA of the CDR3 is TGTGCCAGTGGGGCCCTTCCTAAGGGGGGGGGCGAGCAGTACTTC. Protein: CASGALPKGGGEQYF.

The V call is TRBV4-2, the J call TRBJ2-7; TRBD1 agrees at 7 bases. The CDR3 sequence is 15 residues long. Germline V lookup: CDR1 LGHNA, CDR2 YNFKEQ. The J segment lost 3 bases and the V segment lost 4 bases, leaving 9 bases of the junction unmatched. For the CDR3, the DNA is TGTGCCAGCAGCCCGACAGGGACCGATTACTACGAGCAGTACTTC. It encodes CASSPTGTDYYEQYF.

The CDR3 DNA sequence: TGTGCCAGCAGATTTAGCGGGGGGAATGAGCAGTTCTTC. This translates into CASRFSGGNEQFF. The V and J genes are TRBV6-5 and TRBJ2-1; 10 bases align to TRBD2. The CDR3 spans 13 residues. Germline CDR1 is MNHEY and CDR2 is SVGAGI. V shed 6 bases and J 7 bases; nucleotides not matched to a gene: 3.

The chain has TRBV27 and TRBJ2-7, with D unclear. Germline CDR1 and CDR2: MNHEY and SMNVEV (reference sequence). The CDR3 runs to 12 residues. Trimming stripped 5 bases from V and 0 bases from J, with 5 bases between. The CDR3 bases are TGTGCCAGCAGTCCCAGCTCCTACGAGCAGTACTTC. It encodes CASSPSSYEQYF.

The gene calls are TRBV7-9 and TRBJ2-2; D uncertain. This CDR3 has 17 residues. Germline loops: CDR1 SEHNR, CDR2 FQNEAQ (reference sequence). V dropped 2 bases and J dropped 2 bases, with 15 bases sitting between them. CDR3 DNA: TGTGCCAGCAGCTTAATTGGAGATACTTTTAACACCGGGGAGCTGTTTTTT. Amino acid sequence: CASSLIGDTFNTGELFF.

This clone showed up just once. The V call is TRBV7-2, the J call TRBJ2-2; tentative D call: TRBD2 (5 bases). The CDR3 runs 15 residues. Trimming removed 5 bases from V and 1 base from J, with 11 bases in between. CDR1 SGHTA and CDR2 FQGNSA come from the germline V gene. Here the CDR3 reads CASSPLGRNTGELFF. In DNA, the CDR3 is TGTGCCAGCAGCCCGCTAGGGAGGAACACCGGGGAGCTGTTTTTT.

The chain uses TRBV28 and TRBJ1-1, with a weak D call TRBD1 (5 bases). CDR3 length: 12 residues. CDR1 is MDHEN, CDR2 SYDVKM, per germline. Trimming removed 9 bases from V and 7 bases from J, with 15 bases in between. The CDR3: CASTTGLLEAFF. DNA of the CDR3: TGTGCCAGTACTACAGGCTTACTTGAAGCTTTCTTT. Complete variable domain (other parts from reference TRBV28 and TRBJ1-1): DVKVTQSSRYLVKRTGEKVFLECVQDMDHENMFWYRQDPGLGLRLIYFSYDVKMKEKGDIPEGYSVSREKKERFSLILESASTNQTSMYLCASTTGLLEAFFGQGTRLTVV.

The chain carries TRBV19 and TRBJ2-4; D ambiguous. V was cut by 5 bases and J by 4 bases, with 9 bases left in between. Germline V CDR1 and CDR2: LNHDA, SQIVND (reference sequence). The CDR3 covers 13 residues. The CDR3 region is CASSGQVKNIQYF. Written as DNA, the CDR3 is TGTGCCAGTAGTGGGCAGGTAAAAAACATTCAGTACTTC.

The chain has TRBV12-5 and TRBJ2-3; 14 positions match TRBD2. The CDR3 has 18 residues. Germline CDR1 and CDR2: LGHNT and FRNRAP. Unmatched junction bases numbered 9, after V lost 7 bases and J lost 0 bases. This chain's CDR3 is CASAPRGLAGVSTDTQYF. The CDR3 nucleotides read TGTGCTAGTGCCCCTAGGGGACTAGCGGGGGTGAGCACAGATACGCAGTATTTT.

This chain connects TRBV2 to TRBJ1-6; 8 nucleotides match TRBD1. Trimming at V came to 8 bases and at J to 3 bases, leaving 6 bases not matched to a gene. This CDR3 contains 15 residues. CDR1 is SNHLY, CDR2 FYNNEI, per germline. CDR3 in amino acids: CASQAGGNYNSPLHF. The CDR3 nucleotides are TGTGCCAGCCAGGCAGGGGGCAACTATAATTCACCCCTCCACTTT.

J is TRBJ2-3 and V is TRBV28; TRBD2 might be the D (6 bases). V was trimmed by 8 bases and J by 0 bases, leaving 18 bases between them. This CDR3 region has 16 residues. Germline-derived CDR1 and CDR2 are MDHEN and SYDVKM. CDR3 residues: CASSRKGLLSTDTQYF. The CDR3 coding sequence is TGTGCCAGCTCTCGGAAGGGACTTCTAAGCACAGATACGCAGTATTTT. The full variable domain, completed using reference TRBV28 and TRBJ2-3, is DVKVTQSSRYLVKRTGEKVFLECVQDMDHENMFWYRQDPGLGLRLIYFSYDVKMKEKGDIPEGYSVSREKKERFSLILESASTNQTSMYLCASSRKGLLSTDTQYFGPGTRLTVL.

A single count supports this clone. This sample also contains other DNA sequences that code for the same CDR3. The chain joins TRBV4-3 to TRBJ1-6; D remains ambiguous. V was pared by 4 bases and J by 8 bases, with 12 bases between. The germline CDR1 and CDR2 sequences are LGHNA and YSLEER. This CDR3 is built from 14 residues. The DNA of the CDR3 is TGCGCCAGCAGCCCTGACTCAATCCATTCACCCCTCCACTTT. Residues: CASSPDSIHSPLHF.

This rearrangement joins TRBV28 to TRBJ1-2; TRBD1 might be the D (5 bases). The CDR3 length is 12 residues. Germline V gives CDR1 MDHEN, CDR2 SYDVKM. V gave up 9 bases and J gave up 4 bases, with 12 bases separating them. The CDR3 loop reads CARTWQGYGYTF. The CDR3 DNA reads TGTGCCAGGACTTGGCAGGGCTATGGCTACACCTTC.

The chain's CDR3 is CASSLQGTREAFF. CDR3 DNA sequence: TGTGCCAGCAGCCTTCAGGGGACGCGTGAAGCTTTCTTT. V and J are TRBV11-2 and TRBJ1-1, with TRBD1 as a possible D gene (6 bases). The CDR3 sequence is 13 residues long. The V and J ends lost 5 bases and 7 bases respectively, with 14 bases between them. The V gene's germline CDR1 is SGHAT and CDR2 FQNNGV.

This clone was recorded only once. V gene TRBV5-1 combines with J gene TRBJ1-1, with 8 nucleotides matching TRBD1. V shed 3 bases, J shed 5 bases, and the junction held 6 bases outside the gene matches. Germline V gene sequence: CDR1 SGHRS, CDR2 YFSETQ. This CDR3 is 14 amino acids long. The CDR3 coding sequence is TGCGCCAGCAGCTCGAGACAGGGGAGTACTGAAGCTTTCTTT. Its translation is CASSSRQGSTEAFF.

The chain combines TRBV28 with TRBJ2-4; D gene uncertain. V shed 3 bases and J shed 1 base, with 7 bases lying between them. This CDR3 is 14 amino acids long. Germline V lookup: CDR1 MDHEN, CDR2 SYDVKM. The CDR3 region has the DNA TGTGCCAGCAGTTTCCGAGGCGCCAAAAACATTCAGTACTTC. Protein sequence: CASSFRGAKNIQYF.

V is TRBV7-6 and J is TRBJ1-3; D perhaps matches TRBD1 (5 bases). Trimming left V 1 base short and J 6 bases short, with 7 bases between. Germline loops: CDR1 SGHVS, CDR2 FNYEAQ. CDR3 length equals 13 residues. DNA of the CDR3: TGTGCCAGCAGCTTAGGCAGGGAAAACACCATATATTTT. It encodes CASSLGRENTIYF.

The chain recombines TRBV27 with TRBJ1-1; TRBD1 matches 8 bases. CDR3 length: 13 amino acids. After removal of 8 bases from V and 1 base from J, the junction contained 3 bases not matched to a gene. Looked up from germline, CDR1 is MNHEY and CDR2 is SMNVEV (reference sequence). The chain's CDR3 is CASGQGKNTEAFF. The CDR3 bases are TGTGCCAGCGGACAGGGAAAGAACACTGAAGCTTTCTTT.

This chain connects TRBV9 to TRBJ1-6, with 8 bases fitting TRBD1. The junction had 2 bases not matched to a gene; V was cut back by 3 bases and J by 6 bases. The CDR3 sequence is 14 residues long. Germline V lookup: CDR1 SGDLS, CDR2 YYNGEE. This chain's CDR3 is CASSADRGNSPLHF. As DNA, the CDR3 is TGTGCCAGCAGCGCCGACAGGGGTAATTCACCCCTCCACTTT.

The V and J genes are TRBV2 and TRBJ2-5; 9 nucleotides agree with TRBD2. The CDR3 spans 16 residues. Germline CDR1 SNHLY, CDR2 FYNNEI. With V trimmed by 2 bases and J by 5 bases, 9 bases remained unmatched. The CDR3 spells CASSETVAGAGETQYF. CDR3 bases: TGTGCCAGCAGTGAAACTGTAGCGGGGGCGGGGGAGACCCAGTACTTC.

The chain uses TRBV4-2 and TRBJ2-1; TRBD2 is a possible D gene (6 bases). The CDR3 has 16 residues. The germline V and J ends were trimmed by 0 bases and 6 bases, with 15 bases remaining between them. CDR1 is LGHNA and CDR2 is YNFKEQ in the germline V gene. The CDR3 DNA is TGTGCCAGCAGCCAAGACTTGGCGGGGCTCGCCAATGAGCAGTTCTTC. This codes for CASSQDLAGLANEQFF.